This T cell receptor (beta chain) stems from a study of cytomegalovirus exposure and HLA in healthy donors. Study-wide findings and caveats: Among the sequence variants, a highly shared cluster was likely an artifact of sequencing. It was taken for granted in presence/absence analyses that sequencing depth across donors was roughly uniform.

With 60 Vbeta and 13 Jbeta primers, the PCR was carried out. TCRdb's copy holds only in-frame clones and misses some; the assay was immunoSEQ multiplex PCR. The repertoire consists of about 170,000 clones, with over 70% occurring once and the leading ten covering around 7%. The junction had 7 bases not matched to a gene; V was cut back by 3 bases and J by 0 bases. This CDR3 has 17 residues. Per the germline V gene, CDR1 is MRHNA and CDR2 is SNTAGT. This clone appeared a few times. Its antigen is not known. The sequence was collected from a man aged 30 to 45 in good health and CMV-seropositive. Sequencing used PBMCs. The chain carries TRBV6-4 and TRBJ2-1, with 8 bases matching TRBD2. The CDR3 bases are TGTGCCAGCAGTGAGTCGGCCGGGAGGGACTCCTACAATGAGCAGTTCTTC. As protein: CASSESAGRDSYNEQFF.